Listed here are 9 T cell receptor beta chains from one sample, sequenced in a study of regulatory T cells in long-lasting Graves disease (dated by TCRdb to the early 2020s). Library preparation used multiplex PCR. The instrument given in TCRdb is Illumina HiSeq 4000. CDR3 regions were amplified by Arm-PCR with iRepertoire HTBI primers to construct TCR beta libraries. TCRdb passed the public sequencing reads through fastp at Q25 and MiXCR, retaining productive beta sequences. Here each entry gathers all rows of one CDR3 protein and keeps the most common genes and DNA. The sample records some 450,000 distinct CDR3 sequences, less than 20% of which are singletons. The ten most abundant clones make up about 11% of the sample. The time point label for this specimen denotes: newly diagnosed GD, antithyroid drugs for less than 3 months. For both TCR sequencing and RNA sequencing, RNA was extracted from PBMCs in TRIzol.

The same sample was also studied in work on T cells in Graves' hyperthyroidism and ophthalmopathy.

The starting material was peripheral blood mononuclear cells (PBMCs), obtained at new diagnosis, from a patient treated with antithyroid drugs. All receptors come from a woman between 25 and 40 years old with Graves disease. Donor details come from another sample of the same person, matched by shared clones.

The chain has TRBV4-2 and TRBJ1-2; D is unresolved. The length of the CDR3 is 14 residues. CDR1 and CDR2 from the germline V gene are LGHNA and YNFKEQ. The V gene lost 0 bases and the J gene lost 4 bases, with 9 bases spanning the gap. The CDR3 loop is CASSQDTSLYGYTF. The CDR3 bases are TGTGCCAGCAGCCAAGATACGAGCCTCTATGGCTACACCTTC.

This clonotype was counted ten times or more. This chain uses TRBV2 with TRBJ1-1; 9 bases are a match to TRBD1. Germline CDR1 and CDR2: SNHLY and FYNNEI. The J segment lost 3 bases and the V segment lost 5 bases, leaving 13 bases of the junction unmatched. The length of the CDR3 is 17 residues. Here the CDR3 reads CASSPRAGQGSDTEAFF. The CDR3 DNA follows: TGTGCCAGCAGTCCGAGAGCAGGACAGGGGTCGGACACTGAAGCTTTCTTT.

The gene calls are TRBV19 and TRBJ2-7, with D unresolved. V was pared by 3 bases and J by 5 bases, with 14 bases between. The length of the CDR3 is 14 residues. CDR1 LNHDA and CDR2 SQIVND come from the germline V gene (reference sequence). Here the CDR3 DNA reads TGTGCCAGTAGTATTATCAAAGGGTCGGACGAGCAGTACTTC. Translation gives CASSIIKGSDEQYF.

CDR3 protein: CASRPSGSGKDTQYF. Here the CDR3 DNA reads TGTGCCAGCAGACCCAGCGGGAGTGGTAAAGATACGCAGTATTTT. The V call is TRBV2, the J call TRBJ2-3, with 8 bases aligning to TRBD2. The junction had 10 bases not matched to a gene; V was cut back by 6 bases and J by 5 bases. This CDR3 has 15 residues. Germline lookup yields CDR1 SNHLY and CDR2 FYNNEI.

With regard to this clonotype: A much bigger clone sits one base away, suggesting this may be a read error. The chain employs TRBV20-1 and TRBJ1-5; D is undetermined. This CDR3 contains 16 residues. Germline V gene data show CDR1 as DFQATT and CDR2 as SNEGSKA (reference sequence). CDR3 bases: TGCAGTGCTCATAGGACCGGCGGGTCGGGCAATCAGCCCCAGCCTTTT. It yields the protein CSAHRTGGSGNQPQPF.

This clonotype was seen many times. The CDR3 region is CASLQGTYEQYF. CDR3 in DNA: TGTGCCAGCCTCCAGGGAACCTACGAGCAGTACTTC. The chain couples TRBV28 to TRBJ2-7; TRBD1 is a possible D gene (5 bases). Germline V CDR1 and CDR2: MDHEN, SYDVKM. V was shortened by 8 bases and J by 2 bases, with 10 bases between the two germline ends. This CDR3 region has 12 residues.

The sample holds many counts of this clonotype. This chain connects TRBV2 to TRBJ2-1; D not certain. The V and J ends lost 3 bases and 6 bases respectively, with 9 bases between them. The length of the CDR3 is 13 residues. Looked up from germline, CDR1 is SNHLY and CDR2 is FYNNEI. This CDR3 is CASSESRVNEQFF. CDR3 sequence (DNA): TGTGCCAGCAGTGAGAGTAGGGTCAATGAGCAGTTCTTC.

V and J are TRBV7-3 and TRBJ1-2; 8 bases align to TRBD1. Looked up from germline, CDR1 is SGHTA and CDR2 is FQGTGA. This CDR3 has 14 amino acids. The J segment lost 6 bases and the V segment lost 5 bases, leaving 8 bases of the junction unmatched. As DNA, the CDR3 is TGTGCCAGCAGCCCCACGGCAGGGGGCCATGGCTACACCTTC. It yields the protein CASSPTAGGHGYTF.

In its sample, this clonotype was seen many times. One end of the junction does not line up with germline, which may come from a read error. The V and J genes are TRBV6-2 or TRBV6-3 and TRBJ2-7, with D perhaps TRBD2 (6 bases). Germline CDR1 is MNHEY and CDR2 is SVGEGT. The CDR3 is 14 amino acids. DNA for the CDR3: TGCGCCAGCAGCTTGGACGGGAGCTCCTACGAGCAGTACTTC. It yields the protein CASSLDGSSYEQYF.